The 9 T cell receptor beta chains below were found in one sample sequenced in a study of T-cell reconstitution after alpha-beta-depleted transplantation in children. This sample's TCRbeta library carried unique molecular identifier barcodes. A single record per CDR3 protein comes from TCRdb applying MiXCR to the PCR reads. The sample records 280,000 or so distinct CDR3 sequences, 9.5% to 13% being singletons. Here the sequenced sample was peripheral blood, taken 180 days after TCRalphabeta/CD19-depleted stem cell transplant. These receptors were collected from a male patient aged 2-10 years who had a stem cell transplant for chronic granulomatous disease, so the T cells may come from the graft donor.

This clonotype was detected ten times or more. CDR3 in amino acids: CSAPTFGPGVTEAFF. The CDR3 DNA reads as TGCAGTGCTCCAACTTTCGGGCCGGGGGTCACTGAAGCTTTCTTT. The V gene is TRBV20-1, the J gene TRBJ1-1, with D perhaps matching TRBD1 (5 bases). Germline CDR1 and CDR2: DFQATT and SNEGSKA (reference sequence). The length of the CDR3 is 15 residues. V lost 5 bases to trimming and J lost 4 bases, with 20 bases between them.

This clonotype was counted many times. This chain uses TRBV13 with TRBJ2-2; D is uncertain. The CDR3 runs to 14 residues. Trimming removed 0 bases at V and 5 bases at J, with 7 bases between. Germline-derived CDR1 and CDR2 are PRHDT and FYEKMQ (reference sequence). CDR3 coding DNA: TGTGCCAGCAGCTTAGGGCAGGCAACCGGGGAGCTGTTTTTT. Translated: CASSLGQATGELFF.

This clonotype has a handful of counts. V gene TRBV12-3 or TRBV12-4 combines with J gene TRBJ2-3, with 7 positions matching TRBD1. The CDR3 spans 19 residues. V shed 8 bases, J shed 1 base, and the junction held 21 bases outside the gene matches. This CDR3 is CASCPNRGSRGSGTDTQYF. CDR3 DNA: TGTGCCAGCTGTCCCAACAGGGGAAGTCGCGGGTCCGGCACAGATACGCAGTATTTT.

This clonotype occurred many times. The CDR3 nucleotides are TGTGCCAGCAGTTTGGGTGTCGGGTATCAGCCCCAGCATTTT. Translated, it gives CASSLGVGYQPQHF. The chain has TRBV28 and TRBJ1-5; no firm D call. Trimming removed 3 bases at V and 5 bases at J, with 11 bases between. The CDR3 extends over 14 amino acids. CDR1 is MDHEN and CDR2 is SYDVKM in the germline V gene.

This clonotype was observed many times. The chain is built from TRBV19 and TRBJ1-1, with D hard to call. V lost 6 bases, J lost 0 bases, and 11 bases lay in between. The CDR3 loop spans 14 amino acids. Germline V CDR1 and CDR2: LNHDA, SQIVND (reference sequence). CDR3 in amino acids: CASRTSGMNTEAFF. In nucleotides, the CDR3 is TGTGCCAGTAGGACCAGCGGGATGAACACTGAAGCTTTCTTT. Supplemented by reference TRBV19 and TRBJ1-1, the full variable domain reads DGGITQSPKYLFRKEGQNVTLSCEQNLNHDAMYWYRQDPGQGLRLIYYSQIVNDFQKGDIAEGYSVSREKKESFPLTVTSAQKNPTAFYLCASRTSGMNTEAFFGQGTRLTVV.

This chain joins TRBV3-1 and TRBJ2-1; tentatively, D is TRBD1 (6 bases). The CDR3 totals 15 residues. From germline, CDR1 is LGHDT and CDR2 YNNKEL (reference sequence). V lost 0 bases, J lost 9 bases, and 15 bases lay in between. Here the CDR3 reads CASSQDMGASGEQFF. DNA of the CDR3: TGTGCCAGCAGCCAAGATATGGGGGCAAGTGGTGAGCAGTTCTTC.

Many counts were recorded for this clonotype. The V call is TRBV7-2, the J call TRBJ2-7; 7 bases align to TRBD2. Germline lookup yields CDR1 SGHTA and CDR2 FQGNSA. The length of the CDR3 is 15 residues. Germline trimming cut 3 bases from V and 1 base from J; bases unmatched to any gene: 6. The CDR3 reads CASSFGGTASYEQYF. The CDR3 bases are TGTGCCAGCAGCTTCGGGGGGACCGCATCCTACGAGCAGTACTTC.

This clonotype was counted many times. The chain carries TRBV4-1 and TRBJ2-7; 11 bases are a match to TRBD2. Per the germline V gene, CDR1 is MGHRA and CDR2 is YSYEKL. CDR3 length: 16 amino acids. V lost 3 bases to trimming and J lost 4 bases; unmatched junction nucleotides: 8. The CDR3 DNA reads TGCGCCAGCAGCCAGGATTTGGGACTAGCGGTATACGAGCAGTACTTC. Its translation: CASSQDLGLAVYEQYF.

There are many counts of this clonotype. CDR3 DNA sequence: TGTGCCAGCACCAGGGGCTGGGAGACTGAAGCTTTCTTT. Translated, it gives CASTRGWETEAFF. The chain combines TRBV12-3 or TRBV12-4 with TRBJ1-1, with TRBD1 as a possible D gene (6 bases). The V end lost 7 bases, the J end lost 5 bases, and 14 bases lay between the germline ends. The length of the CDR3 is 13 residues.